This T cell receptor (beta chain) was recorded in a study of cytomegalovirus exposure and HLA in healthy donors. Germline trimming cut 4 bases from V and 1 base from J; bases unmatched to any gene: 2. Germline CDR1 reads SGHRS; CDR2 reads YFSETQ. The CDR3 covers 13 residues. About this clone itself: Its antigen is not known. Other DNA sequences in this sample translate to the same CDR3.

PCR amplification relied on 60 Vbeta primers (plus 13 Jbeta primers). TCRdb's table, derived via immunoSEQ multiplex PCR, lists solely in-frame clones and lacks some. The data contain 130,000 to 150,000 clones, about 70% of them seen just once; the ten biggest clones take up roughly 4%. General study points: Researchers counted around 160 TCR beta chains as cytomegalovirus-associated. A later analysis linked a missense DCLRE1C variant to TCR beta V- and J-gene trimming. Apart from CMV serostatus, no immune exposure information was available.

The sample taken for sequencing was PBMCs. The chain joins TRBV5-1 to TRBJ2-7; 7 bases fit TRBD1. This TCR came from a young man in good health and CMV-seronegative. This chain's CDR3 is CASSLGQSYEQYF. In DNA, the CDR3 is TGCGCCAGCAGCCTGGGACAGTCCTACGAGCAGTACTTC.